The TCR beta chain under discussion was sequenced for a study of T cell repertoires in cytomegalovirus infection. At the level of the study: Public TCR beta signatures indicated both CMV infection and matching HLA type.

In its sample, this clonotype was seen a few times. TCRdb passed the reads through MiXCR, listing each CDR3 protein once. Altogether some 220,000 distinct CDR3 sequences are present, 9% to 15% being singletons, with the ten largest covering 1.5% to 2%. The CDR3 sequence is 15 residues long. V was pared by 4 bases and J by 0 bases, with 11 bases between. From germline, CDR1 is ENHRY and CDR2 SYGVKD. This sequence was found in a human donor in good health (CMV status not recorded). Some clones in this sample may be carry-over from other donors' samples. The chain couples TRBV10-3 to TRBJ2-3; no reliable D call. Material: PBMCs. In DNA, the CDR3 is TGTGCCATCAGTGTTAACAGTCCCAGCACAGATACGCAGTATTTT. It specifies CAISVNSPSTDTQYF.